The source of this TCR beta chain is a study of regulatory T cells in long-lasting Graves disease. Study conclusions and caveats: With persistent disease, TRBV28, TRBJ1-2 and TRBJ2-5 were the favored segments.

Sequencing libraries for TCR beta were prepared with iRepertoire HTBI primers and Arm-PCR of CDR3 regions. Via MiXCR, TCRdb re-called the multiplex PCR reads, giving one row per CDR3 protein. Of roughly 400,000 distinct CDR3 sequences listed, 14% to 15% are singletons. The time point was: newly diagnosed GD, antithyroid drugs for less than 3 months. Construction of the TCR library relied on RNA isolated from PBMCs. This clonotype was found many times. What it recognizes is unknown. Germline-derived CDR1 and CDR2 are MNHEY and SVGEGT. The length of the CDR3 is 16 residues. The V end was cut by 7 bases, the J end by 6 bases, with 22 bases between. Another study also made use of these data, one on T cells in Graves' hyperthyroidism and ophthalmopathy. That source reports: When ophthalmopathy did not progress within 18 months, Graves' hyperthyroidism was considered stable. The primer set for the first-round RT-PCR of the TCR CDR3 was HTBI.

The sequence derives from a woman between 40 and 50 years old with Graves disease. The rearrangement links TRBV6-2 or TRBV6-3 to TRBJ1-5; possible D gene TRBD1, 6 bases. Sample: peripheral blood mononuclear cells (PBMCs), taken at new diagnosis, from a patient treated with antithyroid drugs. The CDR3 spells CASTIGGSAATQPQHF. CDR3 bases: TGTGCCAGCACCATAGGGGGTTCGGCTGCTACTCAGCCCCAGCATTTT.